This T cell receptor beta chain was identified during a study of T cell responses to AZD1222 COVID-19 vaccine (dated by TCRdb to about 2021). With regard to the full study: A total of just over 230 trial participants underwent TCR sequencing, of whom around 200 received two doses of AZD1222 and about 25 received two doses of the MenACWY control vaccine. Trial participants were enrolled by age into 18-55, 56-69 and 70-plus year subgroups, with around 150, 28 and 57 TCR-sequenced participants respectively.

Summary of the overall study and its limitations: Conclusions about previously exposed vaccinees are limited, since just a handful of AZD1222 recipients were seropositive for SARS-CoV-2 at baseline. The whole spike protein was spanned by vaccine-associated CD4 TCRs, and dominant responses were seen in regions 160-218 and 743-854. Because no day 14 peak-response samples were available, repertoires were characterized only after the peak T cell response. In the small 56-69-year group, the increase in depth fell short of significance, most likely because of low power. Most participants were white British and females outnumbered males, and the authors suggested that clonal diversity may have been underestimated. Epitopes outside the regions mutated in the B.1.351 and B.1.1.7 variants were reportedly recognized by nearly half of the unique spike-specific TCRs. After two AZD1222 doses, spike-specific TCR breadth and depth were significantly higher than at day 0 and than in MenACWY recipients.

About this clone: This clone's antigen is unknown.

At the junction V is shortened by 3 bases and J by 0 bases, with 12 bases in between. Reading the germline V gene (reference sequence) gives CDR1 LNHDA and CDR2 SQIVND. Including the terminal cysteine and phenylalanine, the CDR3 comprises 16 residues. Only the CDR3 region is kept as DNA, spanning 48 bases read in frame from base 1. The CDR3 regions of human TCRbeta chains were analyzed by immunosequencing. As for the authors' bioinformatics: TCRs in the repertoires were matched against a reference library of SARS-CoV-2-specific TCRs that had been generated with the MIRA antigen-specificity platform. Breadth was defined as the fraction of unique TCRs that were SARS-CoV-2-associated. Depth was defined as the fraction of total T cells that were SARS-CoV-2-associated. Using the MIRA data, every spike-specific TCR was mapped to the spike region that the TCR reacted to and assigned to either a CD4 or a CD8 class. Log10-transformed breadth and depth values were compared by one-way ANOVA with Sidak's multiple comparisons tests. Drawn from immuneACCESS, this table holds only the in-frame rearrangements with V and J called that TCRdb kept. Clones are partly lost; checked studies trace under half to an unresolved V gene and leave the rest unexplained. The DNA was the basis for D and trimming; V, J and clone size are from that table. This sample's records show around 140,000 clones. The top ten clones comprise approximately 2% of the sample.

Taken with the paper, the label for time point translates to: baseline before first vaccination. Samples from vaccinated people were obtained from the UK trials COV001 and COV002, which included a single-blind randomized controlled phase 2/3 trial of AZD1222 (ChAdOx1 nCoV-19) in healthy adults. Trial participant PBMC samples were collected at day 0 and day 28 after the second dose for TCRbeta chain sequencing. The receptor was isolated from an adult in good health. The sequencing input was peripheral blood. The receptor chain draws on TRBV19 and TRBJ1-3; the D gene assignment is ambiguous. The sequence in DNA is TGTGCCAGTAGTATCGGTGCTCAGGTCTCTGGAAACACCATATATTTT. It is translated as CASSIGAQVSGNTIYF.